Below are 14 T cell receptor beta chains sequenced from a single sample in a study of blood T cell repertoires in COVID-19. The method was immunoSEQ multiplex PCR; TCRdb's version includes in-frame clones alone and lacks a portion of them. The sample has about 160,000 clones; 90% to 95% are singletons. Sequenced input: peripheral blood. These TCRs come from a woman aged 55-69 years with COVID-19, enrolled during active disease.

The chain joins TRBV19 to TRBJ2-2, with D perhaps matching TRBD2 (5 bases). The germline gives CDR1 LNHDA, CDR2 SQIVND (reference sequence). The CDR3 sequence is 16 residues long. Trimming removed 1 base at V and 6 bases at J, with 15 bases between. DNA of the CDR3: TGTGCCAGTAGTATAGTAGGGCTATTGGGAGCCGGGGAGCTGTTTTTT. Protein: CASSIVGLLGAGELFF.

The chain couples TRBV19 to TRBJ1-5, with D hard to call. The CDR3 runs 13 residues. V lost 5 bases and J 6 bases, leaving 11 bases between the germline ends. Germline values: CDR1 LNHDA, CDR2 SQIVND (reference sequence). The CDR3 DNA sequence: TGTGCCAGTAGTGCTGAGGGTGTTCAGCCCCAGCATTTT. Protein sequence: CASSAEGVQPQHF.

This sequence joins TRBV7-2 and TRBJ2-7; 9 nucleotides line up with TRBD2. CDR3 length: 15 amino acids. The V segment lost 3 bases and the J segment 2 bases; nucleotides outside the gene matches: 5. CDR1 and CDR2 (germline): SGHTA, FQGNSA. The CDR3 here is CASSFSGGPAYEQYF. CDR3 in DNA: TGTGCCAGCAGCTTTAGCGGGGGCCCTGCCTACGAGCAGTACTTC.

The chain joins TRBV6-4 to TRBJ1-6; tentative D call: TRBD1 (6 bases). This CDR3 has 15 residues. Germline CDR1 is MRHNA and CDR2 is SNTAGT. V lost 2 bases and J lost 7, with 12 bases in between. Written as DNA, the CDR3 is TGTGCCAGCAGTGACCGGGGGGCTCGAAATTCACCCCTCCACTTT. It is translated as CASSDRGARNSPLHF.

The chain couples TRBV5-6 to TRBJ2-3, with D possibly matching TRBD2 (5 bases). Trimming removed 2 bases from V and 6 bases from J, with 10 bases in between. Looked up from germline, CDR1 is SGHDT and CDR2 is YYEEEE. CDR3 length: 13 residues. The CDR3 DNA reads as TGTGCCAGCAGCTTAGCCTCGGGGGATACGCAGTATTTT. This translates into CASSLASGDTQYF.

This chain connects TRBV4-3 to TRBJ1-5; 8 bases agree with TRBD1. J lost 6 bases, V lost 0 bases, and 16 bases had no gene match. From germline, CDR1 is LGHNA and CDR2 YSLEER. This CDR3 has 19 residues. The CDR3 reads CASSQDPPSLGQGFQPQHF. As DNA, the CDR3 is TGCGCCAGCAGCCAAGATCCCCCCTCCCTCGGACAGGGTTTTCAGCCCCAGCATTTT.

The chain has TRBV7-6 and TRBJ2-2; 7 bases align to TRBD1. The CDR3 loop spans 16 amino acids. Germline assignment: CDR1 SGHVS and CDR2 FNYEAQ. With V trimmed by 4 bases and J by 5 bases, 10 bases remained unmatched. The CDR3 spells CASSSNNRGRTGELFF. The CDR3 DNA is TGTGCCAGCAGCTCTAATAACAGGGGACGGACCGGGGAGCTGTTTTTT. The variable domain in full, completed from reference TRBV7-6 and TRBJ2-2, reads GAGVSQSPRYKVTKRGQDVALRCDPISGHVSLYWYRQALGQGPEFLTYFNYEAQQDKSGLPNDRFSAERPEGSISTLTIQRTEQRDSAMYRCASSSNNRGRTGELFFGEGSRLTVL.

CDR3 sequence reads: CAISESGAGSGNTIYF. CDR3 DNA: TGTGCCATCAGTGAGTCAGGGGCAGGCTCTGGAAACACCATATATTTT. V gene TRBV10-3 combines with J gene TRBJ1-3, with D possibly matching TRBD1 (5 bases). Germline V gene data show CDR1 as ENHRY and CDR2 as SYGVKD. Between the trimmed V and J ends, which lost 0 bases and 0 bases, there was a span of 9 bases. There are 16 residues in the CDR3.

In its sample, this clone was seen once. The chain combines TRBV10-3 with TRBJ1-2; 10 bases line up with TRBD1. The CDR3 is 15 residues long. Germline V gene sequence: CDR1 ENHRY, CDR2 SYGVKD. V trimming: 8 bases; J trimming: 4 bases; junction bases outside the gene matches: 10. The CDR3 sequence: CAIPKVTGGGYGYTF. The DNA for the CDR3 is TGTGCCATCCCCAAGGTGACAGGGGGCGGCTATGGCTACACCTTC.

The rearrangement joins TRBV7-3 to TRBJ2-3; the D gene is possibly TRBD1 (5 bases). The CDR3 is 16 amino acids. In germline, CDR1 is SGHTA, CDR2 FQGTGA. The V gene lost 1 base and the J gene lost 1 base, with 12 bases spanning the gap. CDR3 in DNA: TGTGCCAGCAGCTTAAACCCAGGGATAGGCACAGATACGCAGTATTTT. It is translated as CASSLNPGIGTDTQYF.

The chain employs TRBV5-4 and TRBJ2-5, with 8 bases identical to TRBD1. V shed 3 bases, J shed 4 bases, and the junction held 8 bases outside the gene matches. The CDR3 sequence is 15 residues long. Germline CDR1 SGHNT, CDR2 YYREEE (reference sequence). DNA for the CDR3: TGTGCCAGCAGCTCGGGGGCTGGACAGGGAGAGACCCAGTACTTC. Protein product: CASSSGAGQGETQYF. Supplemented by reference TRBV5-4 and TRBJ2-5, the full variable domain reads ETGVTQSPTHLIKTRGQQVTLRCSSQSGHNTVSWYQQALGQGPQFIFQYYREEENGRGNFPPRFSGLQFPNYSSELNVNALELDDSALYLCASSSGAGQGETQYFGPGTRLLVL.

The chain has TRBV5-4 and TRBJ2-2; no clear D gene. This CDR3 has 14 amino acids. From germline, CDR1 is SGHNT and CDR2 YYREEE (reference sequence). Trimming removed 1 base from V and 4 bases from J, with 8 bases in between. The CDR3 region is CASSLLSLTGELFF. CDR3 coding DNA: TGTGCCAGCAGCTTGTTGAGTCTCACCGGGGAGCTGTTTTTT.

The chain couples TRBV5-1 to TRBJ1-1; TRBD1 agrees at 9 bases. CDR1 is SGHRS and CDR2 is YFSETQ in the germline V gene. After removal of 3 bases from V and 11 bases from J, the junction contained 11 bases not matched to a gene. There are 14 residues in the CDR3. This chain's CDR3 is CASSSTLQGAPAFF. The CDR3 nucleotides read TGCGCCAGCAGCTCAACCTTACAGGGGGCGCCGGCTTTCTTT.

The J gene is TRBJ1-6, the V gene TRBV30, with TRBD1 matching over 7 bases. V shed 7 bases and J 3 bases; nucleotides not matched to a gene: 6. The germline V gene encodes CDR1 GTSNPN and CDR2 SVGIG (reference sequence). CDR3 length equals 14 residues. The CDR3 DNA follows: TGTGCCTACTCCTGGGACAGCTATAATTCACCCCTCCACTTT. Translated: CAYSWDSYNSPLHF.